This TCR beta chain was recovered during a study of blood T cell repertoires in COVID-19. Sequenced by immunoSEQ multiplex PCR; TCRdb stores in-frame clones only, minus some. The data show fewer than 350,000 clones, about four fifths seen once. This CDR3 has 16 amino acids. V was clipped by 0 bases and J by 5 bases; unmatched bases: 8. The V gene's germline CDR1 is GTSNPN and CDR2 SVGIG (reference sequence). Sample: peripheral blood. V usage is TRBV30 and J usage is TRBJ2-2, with 8 bases matching TRBD1. The TCR was taken from a woman aged 55-75 years with active or convalescent COVID-19. CDR3 nucleotide sequence: TGTGCCTGGAGTGTGGACAGGGTGGGGAGGACCGGGGAGCTGTTTTTT. Translating it yields CAWSVDRVGRTGELFF.